Below are 2 T cell receptor beta chains sequenced from a single sample in a study of T cell responses to AZD1222 COVID-19 vaccine (dated by TCRdb to the early 2020s). In light of the paper, this sample's time point label describes: baseline before first vaccination. Libraries were built with the immunoSEQ multiplex PCR assay. In TCRdb, the immuneACCESS table is reduced to in-frame sequences with V and J assigned. These tables do not hold every clone; where another copy was compared, an unresolved V gene accounts for under half, and the others remain unexplained. The sample table contains about 150,000 clones; only one count was recorded for around 89% of them. Around 5% of the sample rests with the top ten. The source was peripheral blood, collected on day 0 of AZD1222 vaccination. Receptors were obtained from an adult in good health.

This clone was seen a single time. The gene calls are TRBV19 and TRBJ1-5; unclear D gene. The V end lost 3 bases, the J end lost 0 bases, and 6 bases lay between the germline ends. Germline CDR1 and CDR2: LNHDA and SQIVND (reference sequence). This CDR3 is built from 14 residues. The CDR3 DNA follows: TGTGCCAGTAGTATGGGGTCTAGCAATCAGCCCCAGCATTTT. It specifies CASSMGSSNQPQHF. The entire variable domain, with the rest obtained from reference TRBV19 and TRBJ1-5, is as follows: DGGITQSPKYLFRKEGQNVTLSCEQNLNHDAMYWYRQDPGQGLRLIYYSQIVNDFQKGDIAEGYSVSREKKESFPLTVTSAQKNPTAFYLCASSMGSSNQPQHFGDGTRLSIL.

A single count supports this clone. The V call is TRBV12-3 or TRBV12-4, the J call TRBJ1-1; D perhaps matches TRBD1 (6 bases). Trimming removed 2 bases at V and 9 bases at J, with 10 bases between. The CDR3 runs 12 residues. CDR3 sequence (DNA): TGTGCCAGCAGTTTAAACAGGGAGAAAGCTTTCTTT. Residues: CASSLNREKAFF.